One sample yielded the 26 T cell receptor beta chains listed below, sequenced in a study of graft-versus-host responses after intestinal transplantation. Sequenced by immunoSEQ multiplex PCR; TCRdb stores in-frame clones only, minus some. The profile shows under 100,000 clones, about 95% of them singletons. Their antigens are not known. Sequencing used unstimulated CD4+ T cells sorted from spleen or lymph node cells, obtained before transplant. These receptors were taken from a human donor who was the organ donor for an intestinal transplant.

The chain is built from TRBV28 and TRBJ2-1, with D perhaps TRBD1 (6 bases). CDR1 is MDHEN and CDR2 is SYDVKM in the germline V gene. This CDR3 is 12 amino acids long. V was trimmed by 8 bases and J by 3 bases, leaving 8 bases between them. CDR3 coding DNA: TGTGCCAGCGGGGGCATCTACAATGAGCAGTTCTTC. Its protein product is CASGGIYNEQFF. The full variable domain, rest sourced from reference TRBV28 and TRBJ2-1, is DVKVTQSSRYLVKRTGEKVFLECVQDMDHENMFWYRQDPGLGLRLIYFSYDVKMKEKGDIPEGYSVSREKKERFSLILESASTNQTSMYLCASGGIYNEQFFGPGTRLTVL.

The chain carries TRBV28 and TRBJ1-2; no definite D call. Germline CDR1 is MDHEN and CDR2 is SYDVKM. With 3 bases removed from V and 4 bases from J, the gap between germline ends came to 9 bases. The CDR3 runs 13 residues. The CDR3 bases are TGTGCCAGCAGTTTCCCCCCTGCCTATGGCTACACCTTC. Its protein product is CASSFPPAYGYTF.

V and J are TRBV2 and TRBJ2-1; TRBD1 is a possible D gene (6 bases). The germline V and J ends were trimmed by 4 bases and 9 bases, with 10 bases remaining between them. The CDR3 runs 12 residues. Germline CDR1 SNHLY, CDR2 FYNNEI. CDR3 sequence (DNA): TGTGCCAGCAGTGGGAGGACAGTTGAGCAGTTCTTC. It is translated as CASSGRTVEQFF.

V usage is TRBV29-1 and J usage is TRBJ1-4, with D perhaps TRBD1 (5 bases). Trimming left V 0 bases short and J 10 bases short, with 15 bases between. Germline V lookup: CDR1 SQVTM, CDR2 ANQGSEA. The CDR3 length is 14 residues. The CDR3 DNA sequence: TGCAGCGTTGAAGATCGCGTGAAGGGGCGAAAACTGTTTTTT. Encoded protein: CSVEDRVKGRKLFF. Together with reference TRBV29-1 and TRBJ1-4, the CDR3 gives the full variable domain: SAVISQKPSRDICQRGTSLTIQCQVDSQVTMMFWYRQQPGQSLTLIATANQGSEATYESGFVIDKFPISRPNLTFSTLTVSNMSPEDSSIYLCSVEDRVKGRKLFFGSGTQLSVL.

The table lists this clone with a count of one. The rearrangement joins TRBV4-1 to TRBJ2-7, with 9 bases matching TRBD2. Germline V gene data show CDR1 as MGHRA and CDR2 as YSYEKL. Trimming cost V 3 bases and J 4 bases; bases outside gene matches: 4. CDR3 length: 14 amino acids. The CDR3 DNA is TGCGCCAGCAGCCAGACTAGCGGTAGGTACGAGCAGTACTTC. Encoded protein: CASSQTSGRYEQYF.

The chain carries TRBV19 and TRBJ1-6, with 8 bases identical to TRBD1. V was pared by 8 bases and J by 0 bases, with 15 bases of the junction left unmatched. The CDR3 runs 19 residues. Germline assignment: CDR1 LNHDA and CDR2 SQIVND (reference sequence). CDR3 sequence: CASGSGQGPSSSYNSPLHF. Here the CDR3 DNA reads TGTGCCAGTGGGTCCGGACAGGGCCCCTCGAGCTCCTATAATTCACCCCTCCACTTT.

The chain links TRBV19 to TRBJ2-7; the D gene is possibly TRBD1 (6 bases). V shed 6 bases and J shed 2 bases, with 14 bases lying between them. CDR3 length: 14 residues. Per the germline V gene, CDR1 is LNHDA and CDR2 is SQIVND (reference sequence). The CDR3 here is CASSRMGQTYEQYF. CDR3 DNA: TGTGCCAGTAGCCGGATGGGACAAACCTACGAGCAGTACTTC. The full variable domain, in which reference TRBV19 and TRBJ2-7 provide the parts outside the CDR3, is DGGITQSPKYLFRKEGQNVTLSCEQNLNHDAMYWYRQDPGQGLRLIYYSQIVNDFQKGDIAEGYSVSREKKESFPLTVTSAQKNPTAFYLCASSRMGQTYEQYFGPGTRLTVT.

The chain's CDR3 is CASSEVRSQGYTF. Here the CDR3 DNA reads TGTGCCAGCAGTGAAGTTAGGAGCCAAGGCTACACCTTC. V usage is TRBV2 and J usage is TRBJ1-2; D unclear. Germline lookup yields CDR1 SNHLY and CDR2 FYNNEI. CDR3 size: 13 residues. V dropped 1 base and J dropped 8 bases, with 11 bases sitting between them.

The genes are TRBV7-9 and TRBJ2-7, with 7 bases fitting TRBD1. CDR3 length: 16 residues. Germline trimming cut 0 bases from V and 6 bases from J; bases unmatched to any gene: 11. Germline V gene data show CDR1 as SEHNR and CDR2 as FQNEAQ (reference sequence). The CDR3 DNA sequence: TGTGCCAGCAGCTTAGCGCTTGCTAGCCGGGACAGCGAGCAGTACTTC. Translating it yields CASSLALASRDSEQYF.

The chain has TRBV5-6 and TRBJ2-3, with D uncertain. This CDR3 has 14 amino acids. Trimming removed 1 base at V and 1 base at J, with 7 bases between. CDR1 SGHDT and CDR2 YYEEEE come from the germline V gene. The CDR3 DNA is TGTGCCAGCAGCTTGATTACCCGCACAGATACGCAGTATTTT. Translated, it gives CASSLITRTDTQYF.

The V call is TRBV30, the J call TRBJ2-5; 8 positions agree with TRBD1. The CDR3 totals 14 residues. The trim removed 0 bases at V and 4 bases at J, leaving 4 bases unmatched. Germline-derived CDR1 and CDR2 are GTSNPN and SVGIG (reference sequence). CDR3 protein: CAWSVQGGSETQYF. The CDR3 nucleotides are TGTGCCTGGAGTGTACAGGGGGGATCAGAGACCCAGTACTTC.

V is TRBV29-1 and J is TRBJ2-5, with D hard to call. The CDR3 has 12 residues. CDR1 is SQVTM and CDR2 is ANQGSEA in the germline V gene. Trimming removed 7 bases at V and 3 bases at J, with 12 bases between. The DNA for the CDR3 is TGCAGCGCCGTAGGGTCAGAAGAGACCCAGTACTTC. This encodes CSAVGSEETQYF.

The chain uses TRBV5-4 and TRBJ1-3, with D maybe TRBD1 (6 bases). This CDR3 spans 14 amino acids. V dropped 2 bases and J dropped 4 bases, with 10 bases sitting between them. From germline, CDR1 is SGHNT and CDR2 YYREEE (reference sequence). This CDR3 is CASSLGGSGNTIYF. The CDR3, as DNA: TGTGCCAGCAGCTTAGGGGGTAGCGGAAACACCATATATTTT. The whole variable domain, filled in from reference TRBV5-4 and TRBJ1-3, reads ETGVTQSPTHLIKTRGQQVTLRCSSQSGHNTVSWYQQALGQGPQFIFQYYREEENGRGNFPPRFSGLQFPNYSSELNVNALELDDSALYLCASSLGGSGNTIYFGEGSWLTVV.

In its sample, this clone was seen once. V usage is TRBV7-9 and J usage is TRBJ2-7; D not certain. This CDR3 contains 11 residues. Germline V gives CDR1 SEHNR, CDR2 FQNEAQ (reference sequence). Trimming removed 2 bases at V and 5 bases at J, with 4 bases between. CDR3 in amino acids: CASSLINEQYF. The CDR3 bases are TGTGCCAGCAGCTTAATTAACGAGCAGTACTTC.

The chain carries TRBV10-3 and TRBJ1-2; D is perhaps TRBD1 (5 bases). The CDR3 has 15 amino acids. Germline-derived CDR1 and CDR2 are ENHRY and SYGVKD. Trimming pared 4 bases from V and 6 bases from J, leaving 18 bases between. CDR3 region: CAISAQRGWGDGYTF. The CDR3 DNA reads as TGTGCCATCAGTGCCCAACGGGGGTGGGGAGATGGCTACACCTTC.

The V call is TRBV7-9, the J call TRBJ1-2, with 8 bases fitting TRBD1. Germline CDR1 SEHNR, CDR2 FQNEAQ (reference sequence). V shed 3 bases and J 4 bases; nucleotides not matched to a gene: 4. CDR3 size: 14 residues. The CDR3 bases are TGTGCCAGCAGCTTTCAGACAGGGGTCTATGGCTACACCTTC. Translated: CASSFQTGVYGYTF.

V gene TRBV11-3 combines with J gene TRBJ2-5; D unresolved. The CDR3 spans 15 residues. CDR1 is SGHNT, CDR2 YENEEA, per germline. V was trimmed by 3 bases and J by 2 bases, leaving 13 bases between them. The CDR3 loop is CASSFRTREQETQYF. The CDR3 region has the DNA TGTGCCAGCAGCTTCAGGACGCGCGAACAAGAGACCCAGTACTTC.

This clone was counted a few times. The V and J genes are TRBV4-3 and TRBJ1-6; D not certain. The germline gives CDR1 LGHNA, CDR2 YSLEER. The CDR3 is 15 residues long. Trimming left V 1 base short and J 6 bases short, with 10 bases between. The CDR3 protein is CASSQVLIGNSPLHF. CDR3 nucleotide sequence: TGCGCCAGCAGCCAAGTTCTAATCGGTAATTCACCCCTCCACTTT.

This chain uses TRBV7-3 with TRBJ2-7; D remains unclear. V gave up 5 bases and J gave up 0 bases, with 8 bases separating them. The CDR3 runs 13 residues. Germline loops: CDR1 SGHTA, CDR2 FQGTGA. The CDR3 DNA is TGTGCCAGCAGCCCGCCGAGCTCCTACGAGCAGTACTTC. It yields the protein CASSPPSSYEQYF. The whole variable domain, remainder taken from reference TRBV7-3 and TRBJ2-7, is GAGVSQTPSNKVTEKGKYVELRCDPISGHTALYWYRQSLGQGPEFLIYFQGTGAADDSGLPNDRFFAVRPEGSVSTLKIQRTERGDSAVYLCASSPPSSYEQYFGPGTRLTVT.

The chain combines TRBV19 with TRBJ1-6, with TRBD1 identical over 7 bases. V trimming: 4 bases; J trimming: 7 bases; junction bases outside the gene matches: 7. This CDR3 is 15 amino acids long. Germline V CDR1 and CDR2: LNHDA, SQIVND (reference sequence). CDR3 nucleotides: TGTGCCAGTAGTACCTCCGGGACAGTGAATTCACCCCTCCACTTT. Translated: CASSTSGTVNSPLHF.

V gene TRBV2 combines with J gene TRBJ2-1; a weak D match, TRBD1 (6 bases). Germline-derived CDR1 and CDR2 are SNHLY and FYNNEI. The CDR3 length is 15 residues. Trimming removed 3 bases from V and 5 bases from J, with 14 bases in between. In nucleotides, the CDR3 is TGTGCCAGCAGTGATTGGGGGCGAATAGACAATGAGCAGTTCTTC. Protein sequence: CASSDWGRIDNEQFF.

The V call is TRBV5-1, the J call TRBJ1-1, with a possible D match to TRBD1 (6 bases). The CDR3 runs 16 residues. The V and J ends lost 0 bases and 1 base respectively, with 13 bases between them. The germline gives CDR1 SGHRS, CDR2 YFSETQ. The CDR3: CASSLAPSRGNTEAFF. CDR3 in DNA: TGCGCCAGCAGCTTGGCCCCGTCCAGGGGGAACACTGAAGCTTTCTTT.

V and J are TRBV7-2 and TRBJ2-5; 7 positions agree with TRBD1. CDR1 is SGHTA and CDR2 is FQGNSA in the germline V gene. The CDR3 sequence is 14 residues long. Trimming at V came to 2 bases and at J to 4 bases, leaving 4 bases not matched to a gene. The CDR3 protein is CASSLRQGLETQYF. The CDR3 DNA sequence: TGTGCCAGCAGCTTAAGACAGGGTTTAGAGACCCAGTACTTC.

The chain is built from TRBV7-3 and TRBJ1-1; D gene uncertain. V shed 2 bases and J shed 5 bases, with 12 bases lying between them. Germline CDR1 SGHTA, CDR2 FQGTGA. There are 14 residues in the CDR3. The CDR3 DNA reads as TGTGCCAGCAGCTTAGAGGGAACCCTAACTGAAGCTTTCTTT. Translation: CASSLEGTLTEAFF.

This sequence joins TRBV12-5 and TRBJ1-1; D might be TRBD1 (6 bases). CDR3 length: 14 amino acids. V dropped 4 bases and J dropped 5 bases, with 14 bases sitting between them. Germline assignment: CDR1 LGHNT and CDR2 FRNRAP. The CDR3 nucleotides are TGTGCTAGTGGTTATGGGACAACGGAAACTGAAGCTTTCTTT. Protein product: CASGYGTTETEAFF.

This clone appeared once. This rearrangement joins TRBV18 to TRBJ1-5, with a possible D match to TRBD1 (6 bases). Trimming pared 0 bases from V and 4 bases from J, leaving 13 bases between. CDR1 is KGHSH and CDR2 is LQKENI in the germline V gene. The CDR3 is 16 amino acids. The CDR3 region is CASSPPPGGRNQPQHF. In nucleotides, the CDR3 is TGTGCCAGCTCACCACCGCCGGGGGGCCGTAATCAGCCCCAGCATTTT.